The present T cell receptor (beta chain) was sequenced within a study of cytomegalovirus exposure and HLA in healthy donors (dated by TCRdb to 2016 to 2017). Regarding the complete study: In an earlier analysis of several hundred of the donors, 276 Gb of sequence data and 100 million or so unique TCR beta sequences from about 190 million T cells were reported. A later genetic analysis used genome-wide SNP genotypes for 398 of the 666 donors, treating that subset as a discovery cohort. Every repertoire in the discovery cohort had been generated on one and the same sequencing platform. A separate validation cohort of over a hundred different subjects was used in addition to the roughly 620-subject first cohort. A later analysis re-examined previously published TCR beta repertoires from around 670 donors and added high-resolution HLA genotyping to investigate patterns of TCR occurrence. The study used immunosequencing to profile the T cell repertoires of around 600 subjects and linked those repertoires to cytomegalovirus serostatus. Class I and class II HLA loci were covered by the typing at four-digit resolution. Of the 350 to 450 genotyped donors, over 80% were placed in the genetic ancestry cluster associated with self-reported Caucasian donors. An earlier analysis of about 600 of the donors used high-throughput TCR beta sequencing to judge whether each TCR beta V gene segment behaved as functional or pseudogenic. About five DR-DQ haplotypes were treated as single units for association and clustering because of strong linkage in the cohort. The number of donors typed differed by locus, with 629-630 for A, B, C, DRB1 and DQB1, roughly 520 for DQA1, over 600 for DPA1, and around 430 for DPB1. The study aimed to test whether signatures of past pathogen exposure could be identified by cataloging public T cell receptors. Roughly 310 gigabases of sequencing data and some 85 million unique TCR sequences were included in an early release covering roughly 600 HLA-typed donors. Donor age, sex, ethnicity and CMV serostatus were compiled together with the repertoire data. Across 300 to 400 genotyped donors of the cohort, an average of approximately 240,000 unique TCR beta nucleotide sequences per donor were sequenced, and roughly a sixth of those sequences were non-productive. To predict cytomegalovirus infection status, the study brought together high-throughput TCR immunosequencing, statistical association of individual TCRs with disease status, and machine learning. In the later analysis, no new phenotypic data were used to find candidate immune exposures; instead, reliance was placed on TCR beta sequences and their occurrence across donors. General study outcomes and caveats: Several of the top co-occurrence clusters appeared to be linked to parvovirus B19, influenza, CMV and Epstein-Barr virus, according to a later analysis. Because HLA typing was missing for some donors at each locus, association tests included only the typed subset. In a later analysis, the rate of TCR association differed among HLA loci, with DRB1 alleles having the most associated TCRs and HLA-C alleles having the fewest. Because the 87-base-pair reads could not distinguish some IMGT-functional V segments, including TRBV6-2 and TRBV6-3, those segments were excluded. A cluster of highly shared sequence variants was judged likely to be a technical artifact of the sequencing pipeline. Broadly in line with IMGT annotations, most TCR beta V segments showed up in productive rearrangements about 90% or about 30% of the time in an earlier analysis of around 600 of the donors. Three of the identified cytomegalovirus-associated TCR beta chains were confirmed in vitro to be specific for cytomegalovirus antigens. The only immune exposure information available for the cohort was CMV serostatus. A total of 150 or so TCR beta chains were listed by the study as associated with cytomegalovirus. It was suggested by the authors that the approach could potentially be generalized to other disease states and immunological phenotypes. A further reported finding was that TCR beta sequences accurately predicted the HLA-A and HLA-B alleles for most subjects in the first cohort. Sequencing depth was assumed to be roughly uniform across donors in the presence/absence analyses, though that assumption may not hold. A later analysis found that HLA-associated TCR beta chains were more clonally expanded and had lower generation probabilities than equally common non-associated chains. Assigning TCR associations to individual alleles was difficult when HLA alleles, especially DR and DQ, strongly co-occurred. Correlated functional status among segregating V segments might be attributable to linkage disequilibrium, but an unknown experimental factor could not be ruled out. In a later genetic analysis, a missense DCLRE1C variant was associated with V-gene and J-gene trimming of TCR beta chains, and the association was replicated in an independent cohort. This cohort had only TCR beta chains sequenced, and the lack of alpha or paired-chain data limited which features could be detected. The classifier was reported to diagnose cytomegalovirus status with high specificity and sensitivity in both the original cohort and the validation cohort. While some public TCRs were present in many individuals, most TCR sequences turned up only very rarely across donors. Specific HLA alleles were associated with 15,000 to 20,000 TCR beta sequences at a false discovery rate of 0.05 in a later analysis. Because counts were too low, more than 15 rarely observed V segments, including chromosome 9 orphons, were excluded from the earlier analysis of several hundred of the donors. According to a later genetic analysis, donors in an Asian-associated ancestry cluster had fewer N-insertions in productive TCRs than the roughly 700-donor mean. According to a later analysis, most CMV-associated TCR beta chains appeared to be HLA-restricted, and the HLA associations seemed to be driven largely by CMV exposure.

In total, approximately 690 healthy bone marrow donors made up the cohort. At the time of sampling, every cohort member was nominally healthy, though immune exposures that went unrecorded were likely present. The donor tested CMV seropositive and was one of the 289 seropositive cohort members. A peripheral blood sample was collected from each donor, and TCR beta sequencing was performed on peripheral blood mononuclear cells. Genomic DNA extraction from the blood cell samples was performed with the Qiagen DNeasy Blood Extraction Kit. Library creation used the immunoSEQ multiplex PCR assay. A mixture of 60 forward primers for TCR Vbeta segments and 13 reverse primers for TCR Jbeta segments was used in the multiplex PCR. Amplification of the CDR3 region of rearranged TCR beta genes was performed with a multiplex PCR assay on genomic DNA. On the Illumina HiSeq System, the amplified TCR beta libraries were sequenced as 87-base-pair reads. As for the original processing: Across the 700 or so repertoires, a later analysis counted 60 million to 90 million unique TCR beta chains, around 11 million of which were shared by at least two donors. Raw reads were error-corrected and collapsed into unique sequences by a nearest-neighbor algorithm in which closely related sequences were merged to remove PCR and sequencing errors. Alignment of CDR3 sequences to IMGT reference sequences was used to assign V, D and J gene segments. Each retained sequence needed at least a six-nucleotide match to both a V gene segment and a J gene segment. Rearrangements were classified as productive when the CDR3 lacked stop codons and remained in frame with V and J, and all other rearrangements were classified as non-productive. Following IMGT convention, CDR3 was defined as the stretch from the second conserved V-encoded cysteine to the conserved J-encoded phenylalanine. The earlier analysis of about 640 of the donors excluded any sequence lacking an unambiguous match to a single V gene segment. An earlier analysis of several hundred of the donors called V segments functional above 56.7% productive rearrangements and segregating when the between-donor standard deviation exceeded 5%. A statistical classification framework was built to diagnose cytomegalovirus status from the catalog of TCR beta chain sequences. In a later analysis, V and J genes were assigned by comparing TCR nucleotide sequences against IMGT/GENE-DB human TR gene sequences. Using the TCRdist pipeline, a later analysis assigned CDR3 sequences along with most-parsimonious VDJ recombination scenarios. A later analysis defined each TCR beta chain by its CDR3 amino acid sequence plus V-gene family, and excluded reads lacking a unique V-gene family. A later analysis removed roughly 590 highly shared, low-generation-probability nucleotide sequences to deal with suspected cross-contamination and a sequencing artifact. In a later analysis, a clonal expansion index was calculated for each public chain from normalized within-repertoire ranks of inferred template counts. A later analysis computed generation probabilities with a VDJ recombination model fitted to out-of-frame rearrangements, and checked the results against IGoR. In a later analysis, TCR-TCR, TCR-HLA and TCR-CMV co-occurrence was scored with hypergeometric tests, and a repertoire-size bias correction was applied to TCR pairs. To estimate false discovery rates, a later analysis permuted the HLA or CMV assignments 20 times. In a later analysis, co-occurring TCRs were grouped using DBSCAN, with TCRdist sequence similarity added in when clustering inside HLA-allele-positive subsets. For co-occurrence clustering, repertoires with fewer than 30,000 or more than 120,000 public chains were excluded, along with about five repertoires with anomalous nucleotide sharing. TCRdb retrieved this table from immuneACCESS and kept in-frame rearrangements only. Not all clones are present; in checked studies, unresolved V genes account for under half, and no reason is known for the remainder. Clonal size and the V and J genes are those of that table, whereas D and trimming came from the DNA. Across this sample there are 120,000 or so clones, with roughly four fifths seen only once. The ten top clones hold about 10% of the sample.

A note on this clone: The target of this receptor is not known. Base qualities are not provided; no much larger clone lies one nucleotide away.

As encoded in the germline V gene, CDR1 is MNHEY while CDR2 is SVGAGI. Trimming removed 7 bases from V and 3 bases from J; the gene matches leave 3 bases unexplained. The CDR3 runs 13 residues from the cysteine to the phenylalanine. Only CDR3 DNA is held: 39 bases, read in frame from base 1. The receptor chain draws on TRBV6-5 and TRBJ1-5; 7 nucleotides in the junction match TRBD1. Sample: PBMCs. This TCR came from a male donor in good health and CMV-seropositive. The sequenced DNA: TGTGCCAGCACCGGGACAGCCAATCAGCCCCAGCATTTT. It translates as CASTGTANQPQHF.